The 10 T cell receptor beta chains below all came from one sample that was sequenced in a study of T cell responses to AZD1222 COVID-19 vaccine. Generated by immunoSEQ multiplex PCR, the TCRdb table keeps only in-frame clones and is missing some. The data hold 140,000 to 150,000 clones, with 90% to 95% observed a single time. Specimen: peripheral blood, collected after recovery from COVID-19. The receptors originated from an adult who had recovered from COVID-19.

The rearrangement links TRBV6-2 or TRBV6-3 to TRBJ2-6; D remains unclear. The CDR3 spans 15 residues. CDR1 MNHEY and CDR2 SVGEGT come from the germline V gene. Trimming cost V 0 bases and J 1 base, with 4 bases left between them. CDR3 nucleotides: TGTGCCAGCAGTTACTCCAGATCTGGGGCCAACGTCCTGACTTTC. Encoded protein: CASSYSRSGANVLTF.

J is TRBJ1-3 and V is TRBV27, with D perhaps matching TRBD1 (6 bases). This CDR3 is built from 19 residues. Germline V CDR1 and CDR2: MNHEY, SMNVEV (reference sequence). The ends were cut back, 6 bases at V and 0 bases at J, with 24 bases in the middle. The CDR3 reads CASRRKGEQGGDSGNTIYF. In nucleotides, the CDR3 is TGTGCCAGCAGAAGAAAGGGGGAGCAAGGAGGGGACTCTGGAAACACCATATATTTT.

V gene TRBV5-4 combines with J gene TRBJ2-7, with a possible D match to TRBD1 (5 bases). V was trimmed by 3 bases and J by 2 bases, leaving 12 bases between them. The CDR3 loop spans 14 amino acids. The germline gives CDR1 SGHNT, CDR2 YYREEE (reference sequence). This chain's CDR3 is CASSSTESTYEQYF. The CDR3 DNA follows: TGTGCCAGCAGCTCGACAGAGTCAACCTACGAGCAGTACTTC.

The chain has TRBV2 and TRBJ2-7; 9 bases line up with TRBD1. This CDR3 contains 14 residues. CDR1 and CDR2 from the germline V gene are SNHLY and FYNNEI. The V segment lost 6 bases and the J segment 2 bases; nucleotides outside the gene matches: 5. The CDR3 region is CASRPGQGTYEQYF. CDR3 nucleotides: TGTGCCAGCAGACCGGGACAGGGAACCTACGAGCAGTACTTC.

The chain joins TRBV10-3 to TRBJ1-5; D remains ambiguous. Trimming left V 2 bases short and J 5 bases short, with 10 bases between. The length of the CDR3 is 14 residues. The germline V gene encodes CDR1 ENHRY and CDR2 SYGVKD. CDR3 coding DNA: TGTGCCATCAGTGAGATGGCAGCTGATCAGCCCCAGCATTTT. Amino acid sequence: CAISEMAADQPQHF.

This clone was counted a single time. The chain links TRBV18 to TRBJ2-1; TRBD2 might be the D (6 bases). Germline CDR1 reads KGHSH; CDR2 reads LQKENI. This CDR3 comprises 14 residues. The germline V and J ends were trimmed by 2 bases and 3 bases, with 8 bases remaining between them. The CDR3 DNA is TGTGCCAGCTCACCATTAGCGGTCTACAATGAGCAGTTCTTC. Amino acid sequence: CASSPLAVYNEQFF. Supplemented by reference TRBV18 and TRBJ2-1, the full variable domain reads NAGVMQNPRHLVRRRGQEARLRCSPMKGHSHVYWYRQLPEEGLKFMVYLQKENIIDESGMPKERFSAEFPKEGPSILRIQQVVRGDSAAYFCASSPLAVYNEQFFGPGTRLTVL.

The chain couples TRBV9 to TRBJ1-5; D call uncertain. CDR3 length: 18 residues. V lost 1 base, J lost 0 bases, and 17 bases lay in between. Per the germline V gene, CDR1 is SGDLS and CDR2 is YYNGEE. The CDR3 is CASSVPGVREYSNQPQHF. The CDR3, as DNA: TGTGCCAGCAGCGTACCTGGCGTACGGGAGTATAGCAATCAGCCCCAGCATTTT. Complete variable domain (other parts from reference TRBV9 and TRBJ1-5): DSGVTQTPKHLITATGQRVTLRCSPRSGDLSVYWYQQSLDQGLQFLIQYYNGEERAKGNILERFSAQQFPDLHSELNLSSLELGDSALYFCASSVPGVREYSNQPQHFGDGTRLSIL.

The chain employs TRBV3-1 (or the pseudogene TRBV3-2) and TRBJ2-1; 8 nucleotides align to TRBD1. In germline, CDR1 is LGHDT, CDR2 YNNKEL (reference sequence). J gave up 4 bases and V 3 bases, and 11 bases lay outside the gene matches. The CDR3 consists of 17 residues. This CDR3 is CASSQLFRDRKYNEQFF. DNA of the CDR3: TGTGCCAGCAGCCAGCTTTTCCGGGACAGGAAATACAATGAGCAGTTCTTC.

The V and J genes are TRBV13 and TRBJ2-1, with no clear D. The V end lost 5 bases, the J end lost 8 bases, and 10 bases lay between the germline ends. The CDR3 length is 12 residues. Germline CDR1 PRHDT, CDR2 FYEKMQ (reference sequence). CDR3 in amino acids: CASSPRGYEQFF. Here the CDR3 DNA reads TGTGCCAGCAGCCCCCGTGGCTATGAGCAGTTCTTC.

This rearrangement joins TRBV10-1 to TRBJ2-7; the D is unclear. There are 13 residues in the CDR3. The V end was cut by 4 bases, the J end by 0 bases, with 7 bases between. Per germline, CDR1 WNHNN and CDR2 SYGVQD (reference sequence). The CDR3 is CASSVTNSYEQYF. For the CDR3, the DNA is TGCGCCAGCAGTGTGACCAACTCCTACGAGCAGTACTTC.